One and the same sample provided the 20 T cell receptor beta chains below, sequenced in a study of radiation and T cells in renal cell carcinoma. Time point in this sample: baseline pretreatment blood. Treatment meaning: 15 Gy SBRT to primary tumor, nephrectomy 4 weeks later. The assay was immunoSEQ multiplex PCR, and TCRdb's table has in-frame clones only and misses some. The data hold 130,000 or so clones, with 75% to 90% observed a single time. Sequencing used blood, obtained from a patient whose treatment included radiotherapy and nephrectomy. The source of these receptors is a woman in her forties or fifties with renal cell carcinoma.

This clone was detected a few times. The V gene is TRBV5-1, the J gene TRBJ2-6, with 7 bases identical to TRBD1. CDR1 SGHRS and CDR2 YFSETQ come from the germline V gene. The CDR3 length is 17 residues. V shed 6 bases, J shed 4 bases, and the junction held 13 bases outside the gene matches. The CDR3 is CASTDRGTVSGANVLTF. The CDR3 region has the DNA TGCGCCAGCACCGATCGTGGGACAGTCTCAGGGGCCAACGTCCTGACTTTC.

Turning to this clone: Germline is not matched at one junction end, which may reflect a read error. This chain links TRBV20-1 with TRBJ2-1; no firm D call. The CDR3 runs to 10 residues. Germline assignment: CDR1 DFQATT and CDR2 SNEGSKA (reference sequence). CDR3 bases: TGCAGTGCCCTTACTCCGTATGTAGTCTTC. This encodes CSALTPYVVF.

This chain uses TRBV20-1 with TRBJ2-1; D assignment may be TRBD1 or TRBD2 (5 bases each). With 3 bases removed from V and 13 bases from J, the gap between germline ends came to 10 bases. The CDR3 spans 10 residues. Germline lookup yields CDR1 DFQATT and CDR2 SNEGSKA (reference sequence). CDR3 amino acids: CSARGELQFF. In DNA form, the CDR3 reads TGCAGTGCTAGGGGGGAACTACAGTTCTTC.

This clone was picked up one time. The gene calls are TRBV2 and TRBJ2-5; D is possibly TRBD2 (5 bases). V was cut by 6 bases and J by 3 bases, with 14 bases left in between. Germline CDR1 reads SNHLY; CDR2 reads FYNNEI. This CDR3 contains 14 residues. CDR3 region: CASRAGIAKETQYF. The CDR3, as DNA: TGTGCCAGCAGGGCCGGGATCGCAAAAGAGACCCAGTACTTC.

Here the CDR3 reads CASSPSTPSLGHEQYF. CDR3 sequence (DNA): TGTGCCAGCAGTCCCTCCACCCCTTCCCTGGGCCACGAGCAGTACTTC. The rearrangement joins TRBV28 to TRBJ2-7; the D is unclear. The CDR3 sequence is 16 residues long. Germline V gene data show CDR1 as MDHEN and CDR2 as SYDVKM. V gave up 5 bases and J gave up 5 bases, with 22 bases separating them.

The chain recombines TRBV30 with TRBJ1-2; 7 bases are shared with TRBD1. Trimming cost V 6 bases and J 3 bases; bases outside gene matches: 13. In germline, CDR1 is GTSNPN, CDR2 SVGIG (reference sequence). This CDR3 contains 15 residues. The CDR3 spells CACATQGGVHYGYTF. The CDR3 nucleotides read TGTGCCTGCGCGACCCAGGGGGGGGTCCACTATGGCTACACCTTC.

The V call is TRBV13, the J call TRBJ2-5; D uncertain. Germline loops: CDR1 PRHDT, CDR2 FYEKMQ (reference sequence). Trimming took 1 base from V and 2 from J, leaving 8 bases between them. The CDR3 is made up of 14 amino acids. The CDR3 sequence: CASSLVGFQETQYF. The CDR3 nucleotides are TGTGCCAGCAGCTTAGTAGGCTTTCAAGAGACCCAGTACTTC. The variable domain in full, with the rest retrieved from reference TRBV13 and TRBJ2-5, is AAGVIQSPRHLIKEKRETATLKCYPIPRHDTVYWYQQGPGQDPQFLISFYEKMQSDKGSIPDRFSAQQFSDYHSELNMSSLELGDSALYFCASSLVGFQETQYFGPGTRLLVL.

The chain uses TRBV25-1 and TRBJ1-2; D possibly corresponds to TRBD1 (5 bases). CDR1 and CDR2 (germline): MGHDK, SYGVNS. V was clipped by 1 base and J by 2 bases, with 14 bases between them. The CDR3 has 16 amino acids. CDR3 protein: CASSESGPGRNYGYTF. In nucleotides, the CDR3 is TGTGCCAGCAGTGAATCGGGTCCGGGACGGAACTATGGCTACACCTTC.

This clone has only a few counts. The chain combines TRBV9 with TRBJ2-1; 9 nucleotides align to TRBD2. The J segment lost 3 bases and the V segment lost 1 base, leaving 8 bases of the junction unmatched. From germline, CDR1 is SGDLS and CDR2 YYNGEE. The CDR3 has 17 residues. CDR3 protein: CASSVNAASGDYNEQFF. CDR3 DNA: TGTGCCAGCAGCGTAAATGCGGCTAGCGGGGACTACAATGAGCAGTTCTTC. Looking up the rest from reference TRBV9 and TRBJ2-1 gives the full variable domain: DSGVTQTPKHLITATGQRVTLRCSPRSGDLSVYWYQQSLDQGLQFLIQYYNGEERAKGNILERFSAQQFPDLHSELNLSSLELGDSALYFCASSVNAASGDYNEQFFGPGTRLTVL.

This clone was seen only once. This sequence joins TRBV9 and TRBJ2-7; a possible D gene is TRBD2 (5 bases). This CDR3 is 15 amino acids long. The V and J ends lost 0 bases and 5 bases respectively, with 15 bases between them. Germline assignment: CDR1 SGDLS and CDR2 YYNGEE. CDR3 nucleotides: TGTGCCAGCAGCGTAGCCTCCCAGGCTAGCCACGAGCAGTACTTC. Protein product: CASSVASQASHEQYF.

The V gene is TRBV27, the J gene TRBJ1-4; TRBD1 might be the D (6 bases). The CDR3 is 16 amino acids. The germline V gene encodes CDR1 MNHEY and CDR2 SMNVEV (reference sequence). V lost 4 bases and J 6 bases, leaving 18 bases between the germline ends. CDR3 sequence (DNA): TGTGCCAGCAGTTCTACAGGGATAGGGAGGTATGAAAAACTGTTTTTT. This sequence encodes CASSSTGIGRYEKLFF.

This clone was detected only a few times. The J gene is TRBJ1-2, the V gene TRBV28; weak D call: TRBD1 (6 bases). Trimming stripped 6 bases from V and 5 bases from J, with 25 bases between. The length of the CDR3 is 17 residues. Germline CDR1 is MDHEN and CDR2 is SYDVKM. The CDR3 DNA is TGTGCCAGCAGCCCAGGCCCCCGAGGACAGCTTAGTTATGGCTACACCTTC. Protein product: CASSPGPRGQLSYGYTF.

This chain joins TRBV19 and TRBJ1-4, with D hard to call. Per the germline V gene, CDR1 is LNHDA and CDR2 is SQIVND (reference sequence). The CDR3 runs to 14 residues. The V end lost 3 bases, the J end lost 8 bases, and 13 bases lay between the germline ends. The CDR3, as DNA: TGTGCCAGTAGTATCGACGGTCTGGGGGAAAAACTGTTTTTT. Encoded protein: CASSIDGLGEKLFF.

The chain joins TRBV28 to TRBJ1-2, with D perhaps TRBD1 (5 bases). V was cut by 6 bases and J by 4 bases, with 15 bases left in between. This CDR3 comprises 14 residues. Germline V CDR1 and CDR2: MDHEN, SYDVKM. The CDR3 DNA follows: TGTGCCAGCAGAAACCCGGGACGCAGCTATGGCTACACCTTC. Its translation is CASRNPGRSYGYTF.

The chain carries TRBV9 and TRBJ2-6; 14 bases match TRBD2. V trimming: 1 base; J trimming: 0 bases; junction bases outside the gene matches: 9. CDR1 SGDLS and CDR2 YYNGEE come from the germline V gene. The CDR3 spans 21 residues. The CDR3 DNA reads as TGTGCCAGCAGCGTACAACGGGGACTAGCGGGGGCGAGCTCTGGGGCCAACGTCCTGACTTTC. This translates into CASSVQRGLAGASSGANVLTF.

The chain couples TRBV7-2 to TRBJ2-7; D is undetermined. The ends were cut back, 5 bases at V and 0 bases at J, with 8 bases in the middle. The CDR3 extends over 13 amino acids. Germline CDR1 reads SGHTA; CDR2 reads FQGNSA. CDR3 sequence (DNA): TGTGCCAGCAGCCGTTGGGCCTCCTACGAGCAGTACTTC. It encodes CASSRWASYEQYF.

As DNA, the CDR3 is TGTGCCACCAGCAGAGACCGGGAGTGGGGAGAGACCCAGTACTTC. Protein product: CATSRDREWGETQYF. The rearrangement joins TRBV15 to TRBJ2-5; possibly TRBD2 for D (6 bases). This CDR3 comprises 15 residues. V lost 0 bases, J lost 4 bases, and 12 bases lay in between. Germline V gives CDR1 LNHNV, CDR2 YYDKDF (reference sequence). Full variable domain (remainder filled in from reference TRBV15 and TRBJ2-5): DAMVIQNPRYQVTQFGKPVTLSCSQTLNHNVMYWYQQKSSQAPKLLFHYYDKDFNNEADTPDNFQSRRPNTSFCFLDIRSPGLGDTAMYLCATSRDREWGETQYFGPGTRLLVL.

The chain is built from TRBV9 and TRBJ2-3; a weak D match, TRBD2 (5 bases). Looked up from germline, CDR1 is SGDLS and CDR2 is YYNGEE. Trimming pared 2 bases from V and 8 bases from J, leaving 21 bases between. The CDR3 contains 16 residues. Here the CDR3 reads CASSVHPSTDAGTQYF. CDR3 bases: TGTGCCAGCAGCGTTCACCCCTCAACGGACGCGGGTACGCAGTATTTT.

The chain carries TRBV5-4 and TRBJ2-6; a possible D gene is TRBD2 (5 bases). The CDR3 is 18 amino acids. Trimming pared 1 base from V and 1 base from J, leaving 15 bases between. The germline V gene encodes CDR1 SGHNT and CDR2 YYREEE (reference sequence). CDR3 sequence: CASSLRSAGASGANVLTF. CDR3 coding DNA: TGTGCCAGCAGCTTGAGATCCGCGGGCGCATCTGGGGCCAACGTCCTGACTTTC.

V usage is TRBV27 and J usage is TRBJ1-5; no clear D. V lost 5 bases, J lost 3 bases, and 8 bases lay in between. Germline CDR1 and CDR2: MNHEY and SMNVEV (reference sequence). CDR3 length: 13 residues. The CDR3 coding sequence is TGTGCCAGCAGTCGCCAGGACAATCAGCCCCAGCATTTT. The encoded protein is CASSRQDNQPQHF.